This TCR beta chain was sequenced during a study of blood T cell repertoires in COVID-19. Sequencing used immunoSEQ multiplex PCR; TCRdb keeps in-frame clones, though not all of them. This table holds approximately 350,000 clones, 80% to 90% found once. V lost 9 bases, J lost 1 base, and 12 bases lay in between. The length of the CDR3 is 13 residues. CDR1 is SGHTA, CDR2 FQGTGA, per germline. The sequence came from a man aged 35-49 years with acute or convalescent COVID-19. Sample: peripheral blood. The chain links TRBV7-3 to TRBJ1-1; maybe TRBD1 (6 bases). CDR3 amino acids: CASRQETNTEAFF. DNA for the CDR3: TGTGCCAGTAGACAGGAAACGAACACTGAAGCTTTCTTT.